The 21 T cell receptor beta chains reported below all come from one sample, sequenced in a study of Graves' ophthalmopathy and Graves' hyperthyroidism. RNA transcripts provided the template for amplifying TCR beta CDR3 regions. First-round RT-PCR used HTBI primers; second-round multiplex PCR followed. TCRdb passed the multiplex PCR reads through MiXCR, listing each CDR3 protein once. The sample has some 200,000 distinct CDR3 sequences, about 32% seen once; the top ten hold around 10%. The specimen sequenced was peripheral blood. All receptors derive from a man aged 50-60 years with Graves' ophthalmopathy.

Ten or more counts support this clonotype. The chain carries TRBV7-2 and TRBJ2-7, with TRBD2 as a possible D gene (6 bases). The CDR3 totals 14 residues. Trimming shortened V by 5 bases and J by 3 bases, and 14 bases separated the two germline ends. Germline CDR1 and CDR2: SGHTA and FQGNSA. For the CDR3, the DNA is TGTGCCAGCAGCGGACTGGGCGGGAACTACGAGCAGTACTTC. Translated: CASSGLGGNYEQYF.

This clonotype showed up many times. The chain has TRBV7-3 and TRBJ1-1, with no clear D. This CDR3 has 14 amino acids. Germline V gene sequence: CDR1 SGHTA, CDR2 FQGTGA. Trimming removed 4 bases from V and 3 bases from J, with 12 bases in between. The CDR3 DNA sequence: TGTGCCAGCAGCTCCACTCTCGGGGACACTGAAGCTTTCTTT. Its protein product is CASSSTLGDTEAFF. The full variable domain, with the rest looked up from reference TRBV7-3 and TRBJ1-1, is GAGVSQTPSNKVTEKGKYVELRCDPISGHTALYWYRQSLGQGPEFLIYFQGTGAADDSGLPNDRFFAVRPEGSVSTLKIQRTERGDSAVYLCASSSTLGDTEAFFGQGTRLTVV.

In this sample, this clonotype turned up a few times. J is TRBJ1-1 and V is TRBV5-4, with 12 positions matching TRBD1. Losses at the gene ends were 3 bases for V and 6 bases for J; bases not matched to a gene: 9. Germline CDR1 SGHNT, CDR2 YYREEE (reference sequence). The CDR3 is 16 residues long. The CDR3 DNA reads TGTGCCAGCAGCTCTGGGACAGGGGGCGCTTACGCTGAAGCTTTCTTT. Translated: CASSSGTGGAYAEAFF. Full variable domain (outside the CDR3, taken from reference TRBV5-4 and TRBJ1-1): ETGVTQSPTHLIKTRGQQVTLRCSSQSGHNTVSWYQQALGQGPQFIFQYYREEENGRGNFPPRFSGLQFPNYSSELNVNALELDDSALYLCASSSGTGGAYAEAFFGQGTRLTVV.

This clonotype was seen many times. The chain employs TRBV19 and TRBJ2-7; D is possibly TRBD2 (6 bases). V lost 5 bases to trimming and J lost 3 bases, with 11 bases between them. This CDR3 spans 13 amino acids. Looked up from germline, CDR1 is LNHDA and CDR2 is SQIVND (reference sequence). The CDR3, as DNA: TGTGCCAGTAGTGAAAATAGCGGCTACGAGCAGTACTTC. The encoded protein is CASSENSGYEQYF.

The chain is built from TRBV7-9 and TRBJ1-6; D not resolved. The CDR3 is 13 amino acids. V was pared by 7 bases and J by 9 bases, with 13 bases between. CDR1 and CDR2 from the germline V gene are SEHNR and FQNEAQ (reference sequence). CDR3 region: CASNNPGFSPLHF. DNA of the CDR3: TGTGCCAGCAACAACCCCGGATTTTCACCCCTCCACTTT.

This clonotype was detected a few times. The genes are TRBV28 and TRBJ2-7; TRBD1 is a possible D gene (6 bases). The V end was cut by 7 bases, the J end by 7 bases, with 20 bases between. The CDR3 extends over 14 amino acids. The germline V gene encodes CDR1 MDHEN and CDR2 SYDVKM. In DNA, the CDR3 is TGTGCCAGCATCGTCGATGGGGGCTCCGGGGAGCAGTACTTC. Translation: CASIVDGGSGEQYF. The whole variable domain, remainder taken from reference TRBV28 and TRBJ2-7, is DVKVTQSSRYLVKRTGEKVFLECVQDMDHENMFWYRQDPGLGLRLIYFSYDVKMKEKGDIPEGYSVSREKKERFSLILESASTNQTSMYLCASIVDGGSGEQYFGPGTRLTVT.

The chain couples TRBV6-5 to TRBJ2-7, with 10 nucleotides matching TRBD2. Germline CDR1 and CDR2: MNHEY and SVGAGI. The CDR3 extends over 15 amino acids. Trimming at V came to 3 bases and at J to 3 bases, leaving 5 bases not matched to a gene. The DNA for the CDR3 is TGTGCCAGCAGTTATCGAACTAGCGGGGTCTACGAGCAGTACTTC. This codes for CASSYRTSGVYEQYF.

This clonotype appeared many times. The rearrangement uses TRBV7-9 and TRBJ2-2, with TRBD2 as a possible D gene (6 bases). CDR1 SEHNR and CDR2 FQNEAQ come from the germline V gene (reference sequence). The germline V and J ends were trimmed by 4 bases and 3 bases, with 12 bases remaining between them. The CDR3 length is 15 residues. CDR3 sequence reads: CASSWPAGHTGELFF. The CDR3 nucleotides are TGTGCCAGCAGCTGGCCAGCGGGTCACACCGGGGAGCTGTTTTTT.

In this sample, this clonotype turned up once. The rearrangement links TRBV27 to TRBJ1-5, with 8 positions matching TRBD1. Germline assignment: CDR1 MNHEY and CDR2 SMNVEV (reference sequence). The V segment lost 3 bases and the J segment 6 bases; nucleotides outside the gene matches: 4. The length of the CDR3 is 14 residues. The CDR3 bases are TGTGCCAGCAGTTTCGGACAGGGAGGTCAGCCCCAGCATTTT. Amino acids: CASSFGQGGQPQHF.

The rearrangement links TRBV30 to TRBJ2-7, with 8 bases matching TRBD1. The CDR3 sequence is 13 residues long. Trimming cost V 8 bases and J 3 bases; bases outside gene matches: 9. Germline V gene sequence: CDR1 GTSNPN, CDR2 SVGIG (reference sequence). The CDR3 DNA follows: TGTGCCGGATTACAGGGGGAGAACTACGAGCAGTACTTC. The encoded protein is CAGLQGENYEQYF.

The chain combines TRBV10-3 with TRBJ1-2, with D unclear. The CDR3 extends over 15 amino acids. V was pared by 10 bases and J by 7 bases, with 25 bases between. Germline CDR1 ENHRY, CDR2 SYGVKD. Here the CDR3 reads CANSFRAELPVGYTF. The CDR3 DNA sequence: TGTGCCAACTCCTTTCGGGCAGAGTTGCCGGTTGGCTACACCTTC.

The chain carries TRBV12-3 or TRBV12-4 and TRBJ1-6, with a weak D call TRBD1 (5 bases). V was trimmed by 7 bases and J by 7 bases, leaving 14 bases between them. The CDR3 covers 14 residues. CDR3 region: CASNVGGRNSPLHF. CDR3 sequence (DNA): TGTGCCAGCAACGTGGGGGGTCGGAATTCACCCCTCCACTTT.

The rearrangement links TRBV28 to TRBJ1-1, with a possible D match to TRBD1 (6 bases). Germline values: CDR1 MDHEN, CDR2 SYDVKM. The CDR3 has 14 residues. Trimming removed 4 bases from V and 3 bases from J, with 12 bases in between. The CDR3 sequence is CASSSPTGYTEAFF. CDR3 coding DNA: TGTGCCAGCAGTTCACCCACAGGGTACACTGAAGCTTTCTTT. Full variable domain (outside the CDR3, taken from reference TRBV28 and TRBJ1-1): DVKVTQSSRYLVKRTGEKVFLECVQDMDHENMFWYRQDPGLGLRLIYFSYDVKMKEKGDIPEGYSVSREKKERFSLILESASTNQTSMYLCASSSPTGYTEAFFGQGTRLTVV.

CDR3 in DNA: TGTGCCAGCAGTCCCCGGGATTTCGGGGGGGCTGGGATTGAGACCCAGTACTTC. Translated: CASSPRDFGGAGIETQYF. The chain recombines TRBV6-1 with TRBJ2-5; 8 positions agree with TRBD2. This CDR3 has 18 amino acids. CDR1 and CDR2 (germline): MNHNS, SASEGT. V shed 5 bases and J 5 bases; nucleotides not matched to a gene: 19.

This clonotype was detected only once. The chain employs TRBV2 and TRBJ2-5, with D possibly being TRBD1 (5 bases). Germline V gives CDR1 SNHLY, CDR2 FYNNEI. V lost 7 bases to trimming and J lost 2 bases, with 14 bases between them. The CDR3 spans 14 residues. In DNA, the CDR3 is TGTGCCAGCAAAGGTGAAACAGGACAAGAGACCCAGTACTTC. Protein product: CASKGETGQETQYF.

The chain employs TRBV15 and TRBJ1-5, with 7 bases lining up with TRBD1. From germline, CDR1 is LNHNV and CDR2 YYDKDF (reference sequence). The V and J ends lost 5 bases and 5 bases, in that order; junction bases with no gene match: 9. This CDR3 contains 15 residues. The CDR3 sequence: CATSDTGDPYQPQHF. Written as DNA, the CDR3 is TGTGCCACCAGCGATACAGGGGACCCTTATCAGCCCCAGCATTTT.

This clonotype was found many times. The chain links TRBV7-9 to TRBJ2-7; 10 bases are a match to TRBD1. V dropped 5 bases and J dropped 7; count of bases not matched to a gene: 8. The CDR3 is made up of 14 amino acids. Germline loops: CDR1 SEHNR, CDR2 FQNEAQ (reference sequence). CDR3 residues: CASSATTGGVEQYF. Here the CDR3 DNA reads TGTGCCAGCAGCGCAACGACAGGGGGCGTTGAGCAGTACTTC.

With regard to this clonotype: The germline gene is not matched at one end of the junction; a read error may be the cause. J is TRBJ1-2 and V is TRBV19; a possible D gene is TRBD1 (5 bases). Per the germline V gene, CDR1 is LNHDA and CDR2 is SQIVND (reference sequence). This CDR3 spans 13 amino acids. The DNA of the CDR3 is TGTGCCAGTAGTTTAGAGACAGCCTATGGCTACACCTTC. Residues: CASSLETAYGYTF.

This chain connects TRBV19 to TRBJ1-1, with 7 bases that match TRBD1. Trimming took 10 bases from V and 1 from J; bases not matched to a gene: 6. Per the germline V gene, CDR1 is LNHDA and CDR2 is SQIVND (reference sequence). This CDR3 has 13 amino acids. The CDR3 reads CATKWDRNTEAFF. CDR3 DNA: TGTGCCACTAAGTGGGACAGGAACACTGAAGCTTTCTTT.

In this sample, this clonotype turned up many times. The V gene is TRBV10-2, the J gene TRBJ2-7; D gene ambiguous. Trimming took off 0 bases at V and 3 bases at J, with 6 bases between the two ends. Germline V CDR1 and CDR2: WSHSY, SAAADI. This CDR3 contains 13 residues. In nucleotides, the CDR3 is TGCGCCAGCAGTGAGTCGCAGCGCTACGAGCAGTACTTC. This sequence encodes CASSESQRYEQYF.

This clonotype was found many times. Here the CDR3 reads CASSENNEGTYEQYF. The CDR3 coding sequence is TGTGCCAGCAGTGAAAATAATGAGGGTACCTACGAGCAGTACTTC. The genes are TRBV25-1 and TRBJ2-7; tentative D call: TRBD2 (5 bases). The CDR3 is 15 residues long. V was shortened by 2 bases and J by 2 bases, with 13 bases between the two germline ends. The germline V gene encodes CDR1 MGHDK and CDR2 SYGVNS.